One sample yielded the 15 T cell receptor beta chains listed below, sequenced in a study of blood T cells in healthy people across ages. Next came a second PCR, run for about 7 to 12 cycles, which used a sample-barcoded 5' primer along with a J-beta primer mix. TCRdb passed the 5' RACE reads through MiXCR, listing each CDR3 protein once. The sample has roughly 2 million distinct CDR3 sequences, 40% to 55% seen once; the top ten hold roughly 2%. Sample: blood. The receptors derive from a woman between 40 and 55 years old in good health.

CDR3 protein: CASNVVRNQPQHF. In nucleotides, the CDR3 is TGCGCCAGCAATGTAGTCAGGAATCAGCCCCAGCATTTT. This chain joins TRBV5-1 and TRBJ1-5; D ambiguous. V lost 6 bases and J lost 4, with 11 bases in between. The CDR3 is 13 residues long. Germline CDR1 reads SGHRS; CDR2 reads YFSETQ.

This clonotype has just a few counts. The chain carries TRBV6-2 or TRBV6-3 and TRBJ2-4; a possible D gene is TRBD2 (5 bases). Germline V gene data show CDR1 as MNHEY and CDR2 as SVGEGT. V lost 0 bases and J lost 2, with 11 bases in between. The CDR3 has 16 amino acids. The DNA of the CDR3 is TGTGCCAGCAGTTACTCAACTGCGGGCCCCAAAAACATTCAGTACTTC. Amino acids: CASSYSTAGPKNIQYF.

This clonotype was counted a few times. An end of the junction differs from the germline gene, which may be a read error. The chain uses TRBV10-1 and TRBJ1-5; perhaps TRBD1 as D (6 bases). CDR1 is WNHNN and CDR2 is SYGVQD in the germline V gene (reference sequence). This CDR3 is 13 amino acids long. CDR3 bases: TGTGCCAGCAGCACAGGGAGCAATCAGCCCCAGCATTTT. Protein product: CASSTGSNQPQHF.

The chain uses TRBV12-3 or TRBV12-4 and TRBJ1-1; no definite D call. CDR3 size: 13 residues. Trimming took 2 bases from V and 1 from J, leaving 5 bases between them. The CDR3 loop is CASSLFQNTEAFF. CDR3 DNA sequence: TGTGCCAGCAGTTTATTCCAGAACACTGAAGCTTTCTTT.

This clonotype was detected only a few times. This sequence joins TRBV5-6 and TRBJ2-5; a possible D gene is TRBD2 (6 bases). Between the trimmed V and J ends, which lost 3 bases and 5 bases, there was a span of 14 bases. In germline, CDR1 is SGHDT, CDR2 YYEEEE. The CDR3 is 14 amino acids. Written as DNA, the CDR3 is TGTGCCAGCAGCTCCGCGGGAACGCGGGAGACCCAGTACTTC. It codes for CASSSAGTRETQYF.

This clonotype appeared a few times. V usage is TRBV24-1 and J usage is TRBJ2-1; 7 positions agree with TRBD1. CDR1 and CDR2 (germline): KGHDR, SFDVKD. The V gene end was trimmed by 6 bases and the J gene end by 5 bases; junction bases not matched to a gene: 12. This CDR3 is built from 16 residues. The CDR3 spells CATSPRQGQMDNEQFF. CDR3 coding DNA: TGTGCCACCAGTCCTCGACAGGGCCAGATGGACAATGAGCAGTTCTTC.

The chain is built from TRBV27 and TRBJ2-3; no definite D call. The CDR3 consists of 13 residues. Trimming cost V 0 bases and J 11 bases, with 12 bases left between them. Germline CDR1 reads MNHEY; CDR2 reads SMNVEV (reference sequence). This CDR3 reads CASSLSIGSGQYF. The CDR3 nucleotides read TGTGCCAGCAGTTTATCGATAGGGTCCGGGCAGTATTTT.

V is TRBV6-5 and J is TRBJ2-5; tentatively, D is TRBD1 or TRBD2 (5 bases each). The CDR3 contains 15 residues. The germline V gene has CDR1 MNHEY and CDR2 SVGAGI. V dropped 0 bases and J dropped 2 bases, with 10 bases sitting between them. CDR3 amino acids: CASSYSGRTQETQYF. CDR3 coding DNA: TGTGCCAGCAGTTACTCGGGACGGACGCAAGAGACCCAGTACTTC.

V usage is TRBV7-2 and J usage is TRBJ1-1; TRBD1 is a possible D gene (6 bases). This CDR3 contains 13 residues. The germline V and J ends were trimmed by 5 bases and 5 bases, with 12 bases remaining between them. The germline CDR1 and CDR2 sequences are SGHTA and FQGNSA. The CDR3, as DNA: TGTGCCAGCAGCCAGTTCAGGGGTACTGAAGCTTTCTTT. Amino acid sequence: CASSQFRGTEAFF.

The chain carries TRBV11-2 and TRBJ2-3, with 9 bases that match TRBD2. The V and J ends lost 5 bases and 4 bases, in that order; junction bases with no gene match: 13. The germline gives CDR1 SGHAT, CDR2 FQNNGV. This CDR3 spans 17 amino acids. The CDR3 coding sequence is TGTGCCAGCAGCGCCCGGGTAGCGGGCGGGGGGGCAGATACGCAGTATTTT. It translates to CASSARVAGGGADTQYF.

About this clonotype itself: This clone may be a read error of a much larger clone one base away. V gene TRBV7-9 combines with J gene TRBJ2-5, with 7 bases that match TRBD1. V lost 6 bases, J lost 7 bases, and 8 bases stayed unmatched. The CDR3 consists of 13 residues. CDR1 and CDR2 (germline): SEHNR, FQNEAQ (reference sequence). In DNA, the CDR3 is TGTGCCAGCAGACCCGGGACAGTACGGACCCAGTACTTC. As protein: CASRPGTVRTQYF.

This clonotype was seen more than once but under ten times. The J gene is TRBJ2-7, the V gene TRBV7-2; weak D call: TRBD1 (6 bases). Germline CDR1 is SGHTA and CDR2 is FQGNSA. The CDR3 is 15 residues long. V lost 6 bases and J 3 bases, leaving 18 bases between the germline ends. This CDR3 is CASSPTPQGFYEQYF. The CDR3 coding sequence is TGTGCCAGCAGTCCTACCCCTCAGGGGTTCTACGAGCAGTACTTC.

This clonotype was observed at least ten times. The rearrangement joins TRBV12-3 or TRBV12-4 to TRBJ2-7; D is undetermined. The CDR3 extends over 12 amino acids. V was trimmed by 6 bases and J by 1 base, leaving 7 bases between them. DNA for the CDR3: TGTGCCAGCAGCCAATCGTCCTACGAGCAGTACTTC. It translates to CASSQSSYEQYF.

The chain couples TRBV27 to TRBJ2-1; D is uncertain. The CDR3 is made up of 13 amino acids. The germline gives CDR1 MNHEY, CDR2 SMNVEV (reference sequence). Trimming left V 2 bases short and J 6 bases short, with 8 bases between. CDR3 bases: TGTGCCAGCAGTTTAAAGGCCTGCAATGAGCAGTTCTTC. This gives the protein CASSLKACNEQFF.

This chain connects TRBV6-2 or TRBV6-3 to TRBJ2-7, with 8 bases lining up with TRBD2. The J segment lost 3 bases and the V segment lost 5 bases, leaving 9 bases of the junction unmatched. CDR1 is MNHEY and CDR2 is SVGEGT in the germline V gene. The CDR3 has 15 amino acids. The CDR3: CASSKQGLVVYEQYF. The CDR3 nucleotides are TGTGCCAGCAGTAAACAGGGACTAGTCGTCTACGAGCAGTACTTC.